Each of the 18 T cell receptor beta chains below was sequenced from the same sample in a study of shared clonotypes between healthy human individuals (dated by TCRdb to about 2020). Receptors were amplified or captured by the immunoSEQ multiplex PCR assay. The source is immuneACCESS, and TCRdb retained only in-frame sequences with V and J called. Part of the clones is not carried over; for the studies checked, unresolved V genes explain less than half of this, and the remainder is unexplained. For this sample the table gives roughly 1.5 million clones, of which approximately 98% were detected only once. The ten largest clones take up roughly 0.4% of the sample. Sequenced: naive CD4+ T cells sorted from blood. Sample cell subset or site, as interpreted from the label and publication: CD45RA+ positively selected. All receptors derive from a young man in good health.

The V and J genes are TRBV5-4 and TRBJ1-2; TRBD1 might be the D (5 bases). Deletions cut 3 bases from V and 2 bases from J, with 8 bases between. The CDR3 sequence is 13 residues long. Per the germline V gene, CDR1 is SGHNT and CDR2 is YYREEE (reference sequence). CDR3 sequence reads: CASSSGTNYGYTF. CDR3 bases: TGTGCCAGCAGCTCCGGGACGAACTATGGCTACACCTTC. Filled out from reference TRBV5-4 and TRBJ1-2, the complete variable domain reads ETGVTQSPTHLIKTRGQQVTLRCSSQSGHNTVSWYQQALGQGPQFIFQYYREEENGRGNFPPRFSGLQFPNYSSELNVNALELDDSALYLCASSSGTNYGYTFGSGTRLTVV.

The chain uses TRBV30 and TRBJ1-2; D is uncertain. This CDR3 is built from 12 residues. Germline CDR1 GTSNPN, CDR2 SVGIG (reference sequence). Trimming stripped 2 bases from V and 7 bases from J, with 11 bases between. CDR3 protein: CAWSRTGFGYTF. The CDR3 nucleotides read TGTGCCTGGAGTCGAACGGGGTTTGGCTACACCTTC.

This clone was observed a single time. V and J are TRBV10-2 and TRBJ2-2; no definite D call. Germline V CDR1 and CDR2: WSHSY, SAAADI. The V end was cut by 6 bases, the J end by 4 bases, with 6 bases between. This CDR3 has 12 residues. The CDR3 DNA follows: TGCGCCAGCAGAGTAGGCACCGGGGAGCTGTTTTTT. This codes for CASRVGTGELFF.

This chain joins TRBV11-2 and TRBJ2-3; 8 bases match TRBD2. Losses at the gene ends were 7 bases for V and 1 base for J; bases not matched to a gene: 10. The length of the CDR3 is 16 residues. CDR1 is SGHAT and CDR2 is FQNNGV in the germline V gene. CDR3 in amino acids: CASNTPGRGGTDTQYF. In DNA form, the CDR3 reads TGTGCCAGCAACACACCCGGGAGGGGTGGCACAGATACGCAGTATTTT.

In regard to this clone: The sample has other DNA sequences that encode this CDR3 too. This rearrangement joins TRBV6-1 to TRBJ2-3; 8 bases align to TRBD1. The CDR3 extends over 15 amino acids. The junction had 6 bases not matched to a gene; V was cut back by 5 bases and J by 2 bases. The germline gives CDR1 MNHNS, CDR2 SASEGT. CDR3 in amino acids: CASSSRDRYTDTQYF. In nucleotides, the CDR3 is TGTGCCAGCAGTTCCCGGGACAGGTACACAGATACGCAGTATTTT.

V gene TRBV2 combines with J gene TRBJ2-1; 12 nucleotides match TRBD2. V lost 6 bases to trimming and J lost 6 bases; unmatched junction nucleotides: 3. The CDR3 sequence is 14 residues long. CDR1 and CDR2 (germline): SNHLY, FYNNEI. The chain's CDR3 is CASRGLAGPNEQFF. CDR3 bases: TGTGCCAGCAGGGGACTAGCGGGTCCCAATGAGCAGTTCTTC.

The chain carries TRBV5-1 and TRBJ2-7, with D perhaps TRBD1 or TRBD2 (6 bases each). The CDR3 has 13 amino acids. V lost 5 bases to trimming and J lost 7 bases, with 16 bases between them. Germline CDR1 and CDR2: SGHRS and YFSETQ. The CDR3 protein is CASSQPGAKEQYF. In nucleotides, the CDR3 is TGCGCCAGCAGTCAACCGGGGGCGAAGGAGCAGTACTTC.

The V call is TRBV2, the J call TRBJ2-1; a weak D match, TRBD1 (6 bases). The CDR3 has 16 residues. The V end lost 1 base, the J end lost 9 bases, and 19 bases lay between the germline ends. Germline V gene lookup returns CDR1 SNHLY and CDR2 FYNNEI. CDR3 protein: CASSEDRARFGAEQFF. The CDR3 nucleotides are TGTGCCAGCAGTGAAGACAGGGCTCGGTTTGGTGCTGAGCAGTTCTTC.

The chain employs TRBV9 and TRBJ2-7; D not resolved. The CDR3 is 13 amino acids. Germline V gene sequence: CDR1 SGDLS, CDR2 YYNGEE. V was shortened by 0 bases and J by 2 bases, with 6 bases between the two germline ends. CDR3 DNA sequence: TGTGCCAGCAGCGTAGAAGGTACCTACGAGCAGTACTTC. Protein sequence: CASSVEGTYEQYF.

This clone is a singleton in its sample. The chain is built from TRBV7-9 and TRBJ2-2, with D possibly matching TRBD2 (6 bases). Per the germline V gene, CDR1 is SEHNR and CDR2 is FQNEAQ (reference sequence). This CDR3 is 16 amino acids long. The germline V and J ends were trimmed by 9 bases and 1 base, with 18 bases remaining between them. CDR3 protein: CARLSSGDRNTGELFF. Here the CDR3 DNA reads TGTGCCAGGTTAAGTTCGGGGGATAGGAACACCGGGGAGCTGTTTTTT.

The V call is TRBV28, the J call TRBJ2-7, with D uncertain. V lost 2 bases to trimming and J lost 0 bases, with 8 bases between them. CDR1 and CDR2 from the germline V gene are MDHEN and SYDVKM. CDR3 length equals 14 residues. The CDR3 DNA is TGTGCCAGCAGTTTACCCGGACGCTCCTACGAGCAGTACTTC. It encodes CASSLPGRSYEQYF.

This chain uses TRBV5-1 with TRBJ1-2; D remains unclear. From germline, CDR1 is SGHRS and CDR2 YFSETQ. This CDR3 comprises 12 residues. Trimming pared 1 base from V and 6 bases from J, leaving 7 bases between. In nucleotides, the CDR3 is TGCGCCAGCAGCTTGAAATCGGATGGCTACACCTTC. Encoded protein: CASSLKSDGYTF.

This chain uses TRBV5-4 with TRBJ2-7; D remains ambiguous. Germline CDR1 SGHNT, CDR2 YYREEE (reference sequence). Between the trimmed V and J ends, which lost 0 bases and 3 bases, there was a span of 13 bases. This CDR3 has 15 residues. The CDR3 reads CASSLDTESYYEQYF. CDR3 nucleotides: TGTGCCAGCAGCTTGGATACGGAGTCCTACTACGAGCAGTACTTC.

The gene calls are TRBV19 and TRBJ2-2; TRBD2 matches 16 bases. The V gene's germline CDR1 is LNHDA and CDR2 SQIVND (reference sequence). Trimming at V came to 10 bases and at J to 6 bases, leaving 14 bases not matched to a gene. The CDR3 is 18 amino acids. The CDR3: CATTGTSGRALRSGELFF. The CDR3 DNA reads TGTGCCACCACCGGGACTAGCGGGAGGGCATTACGTTCCGGGGAGCTGTTTTTT.

A word on this clone: The same CDR3 is also encoded by other DNA sequences in this sample. The chain employs TRBV11-2 and TRBJ2-3; D may match TRBD1 or TRBD2 (5 bases each). Germline V gene sequence: CDR1 SGHAT, CDR2 FQNNGV. V lost 2 bases and J lost 1, with 10 bases in between. This CDR3 comprises 15 residues. The chain's CDR3 is CASSLQGVGTDTQYF. The CDR3 DNA reads TGTGCCAGCAGCTTACAGGGAGTTGGCACAGATACGCAGTATTTT.

The rearrangement uses TRBV7-9 and TRBJ2-7, with D possibly matching TRBD1 (6 bases). With 1 base removed from V and 0 bases from J, the gap between germline ends came to 13 bases. The CDR3 is made up of 16 amino acids. Germline V CDR1 and CDR2: SEHNR, FQNEAQ (reference sequence). As DNA, the CDR3 is TGTGCCAGCAGCTTAGGACGGACAGTCAGCTCCTACGAGCAGTACTTC. Amino acids: CASSLGRTVSSYEQYF.

This chain uses TRBV18 with TRBJ2-3; tentative D call: TRBD1 (6 bases). Germline-derived CDR1 and CDR2 are KGHSH and LQKENI. This CDR3 contains 15 residues. Trimming removed 6 bases from V and 0 bases from J, with 13 bases in between. As DNA, the CDR3 is TGTGCCAGCTCGCTCGACAGGAGAAGCACAGATACGCAGTATTTT. Encoded protein: CASSLDRRSTDTQYF.

The genes are TRBV2 and TRBJ2-7; the match to TRBD2 covers 7 bases. V shed 8 bases and J 3 bases; nucleotides not matched to a gene: 4. The CDR3 runs 12 residues. The germline gives CDR1 SNHLY, CDR2 FYNNEI. CDR3 amino acids: CASRAGVYEQYF. The CDR3 DNA reads TGTGCCAGCCGGGCGGGAGTCTACGAGCAGTACTTC.